A selection of T cell receptor beta chains follows, all from one sample in a study of blood T cell repertoires in COVID-19. The assay was immunoSEQ multiplex PCR, and TCRdb's table has in-frame clones only and misses some. This sample has more than 85,000 clones; roughly 85% occur once, and the top ten carry just over 15%. Sequencing input: peripheral blood. Receptors were obtained from a woman of 80 years or more with acute or convalescent COVID-19. Both conserved end residues are part of each CDR3. Each record gives: clone size, J gene, V gene, D gene, CDR3 DNA, CDR3 protein. The D gene is left open where the match is weak. Clone size, where shown, is once, few, many, or a class for clones that have expanded.

>NA|TRBJ1-2|TRBV10-3|TRBD1
TGTGCCATCACCGGGGACAGATCCAACTATGGCTACACCTTC
CAITGDRSNYGYTF
>NA|TRBJ1-1|TRBV7-9|NA
TGTGCCAGCAGCCGGGGGATTAAAGCTTTCTTT
CASSRGIKAFF
>NA|TRBJ2-5|TRBV7-9|TRBD1
TGTGCCAGCAGCTCGGACAGGGGGAAAAGAGAGACCCAGTACTTC
CASSSDRGKRETQYF
>NA|TRBJ2-1|TRBV20-1|NA
TGCAGTGCTAGTAAGCCCGATTACAATGAGCAGTTCTTC
CSASKPDYNEQFF
>once|TRBJ2-7|TRBV29-1|TRBD1
TGCAGCGTGGGACAGGGCTCCTACGAGCAGTACTTC
CSVGQGSYEQYF
>NA|TRBJ1-2|TRBV28|TRBD1
TGTGCCAGCAGCCCCTTGGGGACAGGGGTTAACTATGGCTACACCTTC
CASSPLGTGVNYGYTF
>NA|TRBJ1-6|TRBV27|NA
TGTGCCACCAAGAGAGGGAATAATTCACCCCTCCACTTT
CATKRGNNSPLHF
>few|TRBJ1-1|TRBV2|TRBD1
TGTGCCAGCAACTCGGACAGGGGCACTGAAGCTTTCTTT
CASNSDRGTEAFF
>NA|TRBJ1-1|TRBV9|NA
TGTGCCAGCAGCGTAACGGGGGGTACTGAAGCTTTCTTT
CASSVTGGTEAFF
>NA|TRBJ1-5|TRBV28|TRBD1
TGTGCCAGCAGTTCAGGGGGAAGCAATCAGCCCCAGCATTTT
CASSSGGSNQPQHF
>NA|TRBJ2-6|TRBV27|TRBD1
TGTGCCAGCTCTGCTGACAGGGCCGGGGCCAACGTCCTGACTTTC
CASSADRAGANVLTF
>NA|TRBJ2-1|TRBV15|TRBD2
TGTGCCACCAGCGGGGGACTAGCGGACAATGAGCAGTTCTTC
CATSGGLADNEQFF
>NA|TRBJ2-5|TRBV7-8|NA
TGTGCCAGCAGCTTGACGGGGAATACCCAAGAGACCCAGTACTTC
CASSLTGNTQETQYF
>NA|TRBJ1-1|TRBV19|NA
TGTGCCAGTAGTCCCCCGGCTTTCTTT
CASSPPAFF
>NA|TRBJ1-1|TRBV25-1|NA
TGTGCCAGCAGTGCATCAGGGTACTCAGGTGAAGCTTTCTTT
CASSASGYSGEAFF
>NA|TRBJ2-2|TRBV5-1|TRBD2
TGCGCCAGCAGTGAGCGGGAGTATAACGGGGAGCTGTTTTTT
CASSEREYNGELFF
>NA|TRBJ1-1|TRBV24-1|TRBD1
TGTGCCACCAGTGGAGCGACAGGGGGCATCACTGAAGCTTTCTTT
CATSGATGGITEAFF
>NA|TRBJ1-5|TRBV6-4|NA
TGTGCCAGCAGTGGAGAGGGTTCGCATCAGCCCCAGCATTTT
CASSGEGSHQPQHF
>NA|TRBJ1-2|TRBV7-9|TRBD1
TGTGCCAGCAGCTTATTATCGACAGGGTATAACTATGGCTACACCTTC
CASSLLSTGYNYGYTF
>NA|TRBJ2-2|TRBV2|TRBD1
TGTGCCAGCAGTCGATCTATGACAGGGAAGAACACCGGGGAGCTGTTTTTT
CASSRSMTGKNTGELFF
>NA|TRBJ1-1|TRBV6-5|NA
TGTGCCAGCAGTTTGGGCCAGGTGGGTTGGGGCGCTGAAGCTTTCTTT
CASSLGQVGWGAEAFF
>NA|TRBJ2-3|TRBV6-1|TRBD2
TGTGCCAGCAGTGGACTCCGGCTAGCGGGAATAGATACGCAGTATTTT
CASSGLRLAGIDTQYF
>NA|TRBJ2-7|TRBV11-2|NA
TGTGCCAGCAGCTTAGGCGGGCTACTATACTTC
CASSLGGLLYF
>once|TRBJ2-5|TRBV9|TRBD2
TGTGCCAGCAGCCCCCGACTAGCGGAGCAAGAGACCCAGTACTTC
CASSPRLAEQETQYF
>NA|TRBJ2-1|TRBV2|TRBD2
TGTGCCAGCAAGGGACTAGCGGATCTGAAGGGCCCCAATGAGCAGTTCTTC
CASKGLADLKGPNEQFF
>NA|TRBJ1-2|TRBV28|TRBD1
TGTGCCAGCAGCTTCAGGGGGAAAGCTAACTATGGCTACACCTTC
CASSFRGKANYGYTF
>NA|TRBJ1-5|TRBV9|NA
TGTGCCAGCAGCGTAGGGAACAGAGATCAGCCCCAGCATTTT
CASSVGNRDQPQHF
>few|TRBJ2-1|TRBV19|NA
TGTGCCAGTAGTATGGGCAGCCCAGGGTCAACAGTTGAGCAGTTCTTC
CASSMGSPGSTVEQFF
>NA|TRBJ2-3|TRBV5-4|TRBD2
TGTGCCAGCAGCCGAGCAGCGGGAACTAGCACAGATACGCAGTATTTT
CASSRAAGTSTDTQYF
>NA|TRBJ2-5|TRBV19|NA
TGTGCCAGTACACTAAGGGCAAGCGGCAATTCTTGGGAGACCCAGTACTTC
CASTLRASGNSWETQYF
>NA|TRBJ2-2|TRBV6-5|TRBD2
TGTGCCAGCCGACTAGCGGGGTACACCGGGGAGCTGTTTTTT
CASRLAGYTGELFF
>NA|TRBJ2-2|TRBV12-5|TRBD2
TGTGCTAGTGGTCCCTCGGGATTAGCGGGACACACCGGGGAGCTGTTTTTT
CASGPSGLAGHTGELFF
>once|TRBJ1-2|TRBV7-9|NA
TGTGCCAGCAGCTTAGGGACACGGGTCGGCTATGGCTACACCTTC
CASSLGTRVGYGYTF
>once|TRBJ2-2|TRBV5-1|NA
TGCGCCAGCAGCGCGACAGCGAACACCGGGGAGCTGTTTTTT
CASSATANTGELFF
>NA|TRBJ1-6|TRBV6-6|NA
TGTGCCAGCACCCCATCCAGGGAATCACCCCTCCACTTT
CASTPSRESPLHF
>NA|TRBJ2-1|TRBV24-1|NA
TGTGCCACCAGTGCGGGGAACTCCTACAATGAGCAGTTCTTC
CATSAGNSYNEQFF
>NA|TRBJ1-2|TRBV5-8|TRBD1
TGTGCCAGCAGCTCGCACCGGGACAGGGGGCTCCTATCCTATGGCTACACCTTC
CASSSHRDRGLLSYGYTF
>NA|TRBJ2-1|TRBV29-1|TRBD2
TGCAGCGTTGTCGGGACTAGCCGAATCAATGAGCAGTTCTTC
CSVVGTSRINEQFF
>NA|TRBJ2-1|TRBV6-2/TRBV6-3|NA
TGTGCCAGCAGTTCCCGCGGGACTCCCTACAATGAGCAGTTCTTC
CASSSRGTPYNEQFF
>NA|TRBJ1-2|TRBV24-1|NA
TGTGCCACTTCGGACTCGCACGTTAACTATGGCTACACCTTC
CATSDSHVNYGYTF
>NA|TRBJ2-1|TRBV12-3/TRBV12-4|NA
TGTGCCAGCAGTTCGGACAGTAAGGGGCAGTTCTTC
CASSSDSKGQFF
>NA|TRBJ1-5|TRBV19|TRBD1
TGTGCCAGTAGTAGGACCGGGACAGGGAGGAATCAGCCCCAGCATTTT
CASSRTGTGRNQPQHF
>NA|TRBJ1-1|TRBV2|NA
TGTGCCACTACGACACCCGAGAACACTGAAGCTTTCTTT
CATTTPENTEAFF